Listed below are T cell receptor beta chains from one sample, sequenced in a study of blood T cell repertoires in COVID-19. Produced via immunoSEQ multiplex PCR; TCRdb's table is partial and in-frame only. The sample contains 250,000 to 300,000 clones, approximately 90% of which appear only once. Sequenced input: PBMCs or T cells enriched from blood (not recorded which). The receptors were sampled from a woman between 55 and 75 years old in a cohort exposed to, infected with or recovered from COVID-19 (not recorded which). CDR3s include the opening cysteine and the closing phenylalanine or tryptophan. The D gene is left open where the match is weak. Part of the rows lack a size; the others show once, few, many or a class for expanded clones.

abundance: .
d_gene: .
v_gene: TRBV4-1
j_gene: TRBJ1-1
CDR3nt: TGCGCCAGCAGCCACTCCCTGGGGGGGGCCGGTGAAGCTTTCTTT
CDR3aa: CASSHSLGGAGEAFF

abundance: .
d_gene: TRBD2
v_gene: TRBV7-9
j_gene: TRBJ2-3
CDR3nt: TGTGCCAGCAGCTCCCGACTAGCGGGAGATGATACGCAGTATTTT
CDR3aa: CASSSRLAGDDTQYF

abundance: .
d_gene: .
v_gene: TRBV24-1
j_gene: TRBJ1-2
CDR3nt: TGTGCCACCAGTGACTCAGGGGATGGCTATGGCTACACCTTC
CDR3aa: CATSDSGDGYGYTF

abundance: once
d_gene: TRBD1
v_gene: TRBV24-1
j_gene: TRBJ1-5
CDR3nt: TGTGCCACCAGTGATTCGGGACAGGGATTCGGCAATCAGCCCCAGCATTTT
CDR3aa: CATSDSGQGFGNQPQHF

abundance: .
d_gene: .
v_gene: TRBV7-3
j_gene: TRBJ2-5
CDR3nt: TGTGCCAGCAGCTGGATGCCCTTAGGAGTCCAGTACTTC
CDR3aa: CASSWMPLGVQYF

abundance: .
d_gene: .
v_gene: TRBV20-1
j_gene: TRBJ1-6
CDR3nt: TGCAGTGCTAGTATGCAGGGGTTGGGAGGGAGTTCACCCCTCCACTTT
CDR3aa: CSASMQGLGGSSPLHF

abundance: .
d_gene: .
v_gene: TRBV6-5
j_gene: TRBJ1-1
CDR3nt: TGTGCCAGCGCGGGGGGTTCGAACACTGAAGCTTTCTTT
CDR3aa: CASAGGSNTEAFF

abundance: .
d_gene: .
v_gene: TRBV5-1
j_gene: TRBJ1-1
CDR3nt: TGCGCCAGCAGCTTGGTGGGGGGTGAGACTGAAGCTTTCTTT
CDR3aa: CASSLVGGETEAFF

abundance: .
d_gene: TRBD2
v_gene: TRBV30
j_gene: TRBJ2-1
CDR3nt: TGTGCCTGGACTTCGGGGACTAGCGGGTCCCCCTACTACAATGAGCAGTTCTTC
CDR3aa: CAWTSGTSGSPYYNEQFF

abundance: .
d_gene: .
v_gene: TRBV7-8
j_gene: TRBJ2-1
CDR3nt: TGTGCCAGCAGCTTAAAGAGACAGAATGAGCAGTTCTTC
CDR3aa: CASSLKRQNEQFF

abundance: .
d_gene: .
v_gene: TRBV21-1
j_gene: TRBJ2-1
CDR3nt: TGTGCCAGCAGCAAAGGGGAAGCGGGAAGGGGAAAGTACAATGAGCAGTTCTTC
CDR3aa: CASSKGEAGRGKYNEQFF

abundance: .
d_gene: .
v_gene: TRBV24-1
j_gene: TRBJ2-1
CDR3nt: TGTGCCACCAAAGACTCGAGCTCCTACAATGAGCAGTTCTTC
CDR3aa: CATKDSSSYNEQFF

abundance: few
d_gene: .
v_gene: TRBV19
j_gene: TRBJ2-5
CDR3nt: TGTGCCAGTAGTATAGCCTACCTACCACAAGAGACCCAGTACTTC
CDR3aa: CASSIAYLPQETQYF

abundance: .
d_gene: .
v_gene: TRBV28
j_gene: TRBJ1-1
CDR3nt: TGTGCCAGCAGTCCCCAGGCGGGGAACACTGAAGCTTTCTTT
CDR3aa: CASSPQAGNTEAFF

abundance: .
d_gene: .
v_gene: TRBV15
j_gene: TRBJ2-6
CDR3nt: TGTGCCACCCGCTCTGGGGCCAACGTCCTGACTTTC
CDR3aa: CATRSGANVLTF